This T cell receptor (beta chain) was sequenced in a study of blood T cell repertoires in COVID-19. Only in-frame clones appear in the TCRdb table, and some are missing; sequencing was by immunoSEQ multiplex PCR. The sample records under 150,000 clones, 88% being singletons. Germline V gene data show CDR1 as KGHSH and CDR2 as LQKENI. V gave up 4 bases and J gave up 5 bases; unmatched junction bases: 8. The CDR3 spans 15 residues. The chain has TRBV18 and TRBJ1-5, with 7 bases identical to TRBD1. Material: peripheral blood. The TCR was taken from a man aged 45-60 years with acute or convalescent COVID-19. The CDR3 is CASSLTGKRDQPQHF. In DNA, the CDR3 is TGTGCCAGCTCACTGACAGGGAAAAGGGATCAGCCCCAGCATTTT.